This T cell receptor beta chain was recorded in a study of cytomegalovirus exposure and HLA in healthy donors. PCR amplification relied on 60 Vbeta primers (plus 13 Jbeta primers). Generated by immunoSEQ multiplex PCR, the TCRdb table keeps only in-frame clones and is missing some. Of approximately 100,000 clones listed, about 80% were seen once; the top ten hold about 3.1%. Germline lookup yields CDR1 SGHRS and CDR2 YFSETQ. The V gene end was trimmed by 0 bases and the J gene end by 6 bases; junction bases not matched to a gene: 3. The CDR3 has 15 amino acids. This clone was observed a single time. Sequencing was performed on PBMCs. This receptor was obtained from a middle-aged woman in good health and CMV-seronegative. The genes are TRBV5-1 and TRBJ1-6; 7 bases agree with TRBD1. Written as DNA, the CDR3 is TGCGCCAGCAGCTTGGAGGGGACAGTTAATTCACCCCTCCACTTT. Translating it yields CASSLEGTVNSPLHF.